This T cell receptor (beta chain) was recorded in a study of technical replicates of blood from four donors. Here immunoSEQ multiplex PCR was the method, and the copy in TCRdb shows in-frame clones only, minus some. In the table there are more than 65,000 clones, nearly 96% of which are singletons. Trimming left V 3 bases short and J 4 bases short, with 15 bases between. Germline CDR1 SGHRS, CDR2 YFSETQ. The CDR3 length is 15 residues. V gene TRBV5-1 combines with J gene TRBJ2-3, with a possible D match to TRBD2 (7 bases). The sequenced sample consisted of T cells isolated from PBMCs. This clonotype originated in a human donor in good health. CDR3 coding DNA: TGCGCCAGCAGCTCTGGGGGCGGGAGAGCAGATACGCAGTATTTT. This encodes CASSSGGGRADTQYF.